Sequencing of this T cell receptor (beta chain) was carried out in a study of Ad26.COV2.S vaccination and SARS-CoV-2 variants. Study as a whole: A participant enrolled in the COV1001 Ad26.COV2.S trial arm provided the sample.

The CDR3 spans 15 residues. V lost 4 bases to trimming and J lost 2 bases; unmatched junction nucleotides: 6. Germline V gene sequence: CDR1 SGHNT, CDR2 YYREEE (reference sequence). Assay: immunoSEQ multiplex PCR; the TCRdb copy retains only in-frame clones and omits some. The repertoire holds about 680,000 clones, with roughly 90% as singletons. Described treatment: approximately 18 received Ad26.COV2.S at low or high dose, single or two shots; several received placebo; per-sample allocation not given. Samples were taken on day 63 after the first vaccine or placebo injection. Sequenced material: peripheral blood, taken in a trial of Ad26.COV2.S vaccine versus placebo. The origin of this receptor is a person aged 18 to 65 who received the Ad26.COV2.S COVID-19 vaccine or a placebo. The chain joins TRBV5-4 to TRBJ1-3; 7 bases line up with TRBD1. This CDR3 is CASSPGTAAGNTIYF. For the CDR3, the DNA is TGTGCCAGCAGCCCGGGGACAGCCGCTGGAAACACCATATATTTT.